This is a list of T cell receptor beta chains from one sample in a study of T cell repertoires in cytomegalovirus infection. MiXCR was run by TCRdb on the reads, yielding one entry per CDR3 protein. The repertoire holds over 450,000 distinct CDR3 sequences, with 10% to 12% as singletons. Material for sequencing was PBMCs. Every receptor here comes from a human donor in good health (CMV status not recorded). Some clones in this sample may be carry-over from other donors' samples. Each CDR3 is given without its conserved first and last residue.

J | V | CDR3
TRBJ1-1 | TRBV4-1 | ASSQVTGGSTEAF
TRBJ2-7 | TRBV12-3/TRBV12-4 | ASSFEFQIGRDEQY
TRBJ2-2 | TRBV19 | ASSIWAGSNTGELF
TRBJ1-1 | TRBV27 | ASSLADPKTGRAF
TRBJ2-1 | TRBV13 | ASSLGLGTSGAGEQF
TRBJ1-1 | TRBV20-1 | SAGQGNTEAF
TRBJ1-2 | TRBV2 | ASSELQGQINYGYT
TRBJ1-1 | TRBV7-2 | ASSLVHLQAF
TRBJ2-5 | TRBV5-5 | ASSLGPSRGQETQY
TRBJ2-1 | TRBV6-5 | ASSYASVNEQF
TRBJ2-7 | TRBV2 | ASSETRDTKIYEQY
TRBJ2-3 | TRBV6-5 | ASSLQGHTQY
TRBJ1-5 | TRBV5-8 | ASSAQLSNQPQH
TRBJ2-2 | TRBV19 | ASSPAGKNTGELF
TRBJ2-7 | TRBV7-9 | ASSLRRDEQY
TRBJ1-2 | TRBV5-1 | ASSATGNNYGYT
TRBJ2-7 | TRBV12-3/TRBV12-4 | ASSRQMGRGSGYEQY
TRBJ2-5 | TRBV13 | ASSPRGSGSSETQY
TRBJ1-1 | TRBV29-1 | SVDKVWGTEAF
TRBJ1-1 | TRBV12-3/TRBV12-4 | ASRSGNTEAF